The next 21 T cell receptor beta chains were all read from a single sample in a study of shared clonotypes between healthy human individuals. Profiling relied on immunoSEQ multiplex PCR, and the TCRdb table lists in-frame clones only, not all of them. This table holds roughly 2,300,000 clones, less than 95% found once. Input material: naive CD4+ T cells from PBMCs. Subset of the sample: CD45RA+ positively selected. Every receptor here comes from a man younger than 35 in good health. Some clones in this sample may be carry-over from other donors' samples.

This chain links TRBV7-3 with TRBJ2-1; 11 bases agree with TRBD2. The CDR3 contains 16 residues. Germline V lookup: CDR1 SGHTA, CDR2 FQGTGA. With 5 bases clipped from V and 0 bases from J, the junction kept 3 bases outside the gene matches. CDR3 residues: CASSPTSGSSYNEQFF. The CDR3 nucleotides read TGTGCCAGCAGCCCCACTAGCGGGAGCTCCTACAATGAGCAGTTCTTC.

The CDR3 nucleotides are TGTGCCAGCAGCCCGAAGCCGAAAACTAGCGGGAGCGAAGAGCAGTACTTC. Its protein is CASSPKPKTSGSEEQYF. The J gene is TRBJ2-7, the V gene TRBV5-4; TRBD2 agrees at 11 bases. CDR3 length: 17 amino acids. Per the germline V gene, CDR1 is SGHNT and CDR2 is YYREEE (reference sequence). V lost 4 bases to trimming and J lost 7 bases; unmatched junction nucleotides: 16.

The genes are TRBV7-3 and TRBJ1-2; D remains ambiguous. V was clipped by 2 bases and J by 2 bases, with 6 bases between them. This CDR3 is built from 13 residues. Germline CDR1 reads SGHTA; CDR2 reads FQGTGA. CDR3: CASSLARNYGYTF. CDR3 sequence (DNA): TGTGCCAGCAGCTTAGCCAGGAACTATGGCTACACCTTC.

The genes are TRBV6-1 and TRBJ1-1; no firm D call. The V end was cut by 11 bases, the J end by 4 bases, with 14 bases between. Germline CDR1 reads MNHNS; CDR2 reads SASEGT. This CDR3 spans 12 amino acids. The CDR3 spells CAGGERSTEAFF. CDR3 nucleotide sequence: TGTGCCGGAGGAGAGCGGAGCACTGAAGCTTTCTTT.

The chain is built from TRBV7-2 and TRBJ2-7; D possibly matches TRBD1 or TRBD2 (5 bases each). Germline V lookup: CDR1 SGHTA, CDR2 FQGNSA. Trimming took off 0 bases at V and 2 bases at J, with 11 bases between the two ends. The CDR3 loop spans 15 amino acids. The CDR3 protein is CASSLALGRTYEQYF. In DNA, the CDR3 is TGTGCCAGCAGCTTAGCGCTGGGACGAACCTACGAGCAGTACTTC.

The chain employs TRBV19 and TRBJ1-2; D gene ambiguous. CDR3 length: 12 amino acids. The germline gives CDR1 LNHDA, CDR2 SQIVND (reference sequence). Trimming pared 4 bases from V and 4 bases from J, leaving 7 bases between. The CDR3 loop reads CASSTRGYGYTF. CDR3 nucleotide sequence: TGTGCCAGTAGTACGCGGGGCTATGGCTACACCTTC.

V is TRBV7-3 and J is TRBJ2-1, with TRBD2 matching 11 bases. Losses at the gene ends were 5 bases for V and 6 bases for J; bases not matched to a gene: 9. The CDR3 length is 16 residues. The germline gives CDR1 SGHTA, CDR2 FQGTGA. The CDR3 here is CASSQSSGRSGNEQFF. As DNA, the CDR3 is TGTGCCAGCAGCCAATCTAGCGGGAGGAGTGGCAATGAGCAGTTCTTC.

The chain links TRBV12-2 to TRBJ2-7; TRBD2, as called in the table, went unchecked against the DNA. TRBV12-2 has pseudogene status. There are 21 residues in the CDR3. The CDR3 sequence is CASRLATTTGQAGGSACEQYF. DNA of the CDR3: TGTGCAAGTCGCTTAGCGACAACTACTGGTCAAGCGGGAGGGTCGGCGTGCGAGCAGTACTTC.

V usage is TRBV25-1 and J usage is TRBJ2-5; D is ambiguous. CDR3 length: 12 residues. V lost 4 bases, J lost 5 bases, and 8 bases lay in between. Per the germline V gene, CDR1 is MGHDK and CDR2 is SYGVNS. CDR3 coding DNA: TGTGCCAGCAGTGGATTTGGGGAGACCCAGTACTTC. It codes for CASSGFGETQYF.

Remarks on this clone: This same CDR3 is encoded by further DNA sequences in the sample. The chain uses TRBV19 and TRBJ1-2; D unclear. The V end was cut by 6 bases, the J end by 3 bases, with 11 bases between. The CDR3 is 13 amino acids. Per the germline V gene, CDR1 is LNHDA and CDR2 is SQIVND (reference sequence). CDR3 DNA sequence: TGTGCCAGTAGAACGGACCGAGACTATGGCTACACCTTC. Protein product: CASRTDRDYGYTF.

The chain joins TRBV4-1 to TRBJ2-3; 10 bases are a match to TRBD2. V dropped 1 base and J dropped 2; count of bases not matched to a gene: 6. CDR3 length: 17 residues. Germline CDR1 is MGHRA and CDR2 is YSYEKL. This CDR3 is CASSQVRSGRDTDTQYF. The CDR3 coding sequence is TGCGCCAGCAGCCAAGTAAGGAGCGGGAGGGACACAGATACGCAGTATTTT.

The chain combines TRBV11-2 with TRBJ2-7; D unresolved. CDR3 size: 13 residues. V lost 4 bases to trimming and J lost 3 bases, with 10 bases between them. Germline assignment: CDR1 SGHAT and CDR2 FQNNGV. The DNA for the CDR3 is TGTGCCAGCAGCTACCTACTCAGCTACGAGCAGTACTTC. It yields the protein CASSYLLSYEQYF.

This clone came up a few times. The chain is built from TRBV30 and TRBJ1-1, with no clear D. CDR1 GTSNPN and CDR2 SVGIG come from the germline V gene (reference sequence). Trimming stripped 3 bases from V and 7 bases from J, with 12 bases between. The CDR3 runs 12 residues. CDR3 nucleotide sequence: TGTGCCTGGAGCCCATTTGGGAATGAAGCTTTCTTT. Amino acids: CAWSPFGNEAFF.

Comment on this clone: Additional DNA sequences in this sample encode the identical CDR3. V gene TRBV7-2 combines with J gene TRBJ1-3; D remains ambiguous. The V gene lost 1 base and the J gene lost 0 bases, with 4 bases spanning the gap. CDR3 length: 14 amino acids. The germline gives CDR1 SGHTA, CDR2 FQGNSA. The CDR3 DNA sequence: TGTGCCAGCAGCTTAGGTGTCTCTGGAAACACCATATATTTT. This sequence encodes CASSLGVSGNTIYF.

The chain uses TRBV28 and TRBJ2-1; TRBD2 matches 10 bases. Trimming removed 6 bases from V and 2 bases from J; junction bases left unmatched: 7. The CDR3 extends over 16 amino acids. Looked up from germline, CDR1 is MDHEN and CDR2 is SYDVKM. The CDR3 DNA follows: TGTGCCAGCAGCCGACCGGGACTAGCGCCCTACAATGAGCAGTTCTTC. Amino acids: CASSRPGLAPYNEQFF.

The V call is TRBV7-2, the J call TRBJ1-2; D call uncertain. CDR3 length: 14 residues. V shed 2 bases and J shed 0 bases, with 7 bases lying between them. Per the germline V gene, CDR1 is SGHTA and CDR2 is FQGNSA. The CDR3 region has the DNA TGTGCCAGCAGCTTAAAACAAGCTAACTATGGCTACACCTTC. This encodes CASSLKQANYGYTF. Looking up the rest from reference TRBV7-2 and TRBJ1-2 gives the full variable domain: GAGVSQSPSNKVTEKGKDVELRCDPISGHTALYWYRQSLGQGLEFLIYFQGNSAPDKSGLPSDRFSAERTGGSVSTLTIQRTQQEDSAVYLCASSLKQANYGYTFGSGTRLTVV.

The chain is built from TRBV4-2 and TRBJ2-7; D uncertain. The CDR3 runs 13 residues. Germline-derived CDR1 and CDR2 are LGHNA and YNFKEQ. V lost 0 bases and J 7 bases, leaving 10 bases between the germline ends. The CDR3 coding sequence is TGTGCCAGCAGCCAAGATGGGGTAGGGGAGCAGTACTTC. Translating it yields CASSQDGVGEQYF.

The chain recombines TRBV5-1 with TRBJ2-1; TRBD2 is a possible D gene (6 bases). With 8 bases removed from V and 3 bases from J, the gap between germline ends came to 24 bases. In germline, CDR1 is SGHRS, CDR2 YFSETQ. The CDR3 has 17 amino acids. CDR3 loop: CASYSPWGDSNYNEQFF. DNA of the CDR3: TGCGCCAGTTATTCCCCCTGGGGGGACTCAAACTACAATGAGCAGTTCTTC.

DNA of the CDR3: TGTGCCAGCAGCGGAATAGGCGTGAACACTGAAGCTTTCTTT. Its protein product is CASSGIGVNTEAFF. The J gene is TRBJ1-1, the V gene TRBV5-4; D is ambiguous. CDR3 length: 14 residues. Germline values: CDR1 SGHNT, CDR2 YYREEE (reference sequence). The V end was cut by 4 bases, the J end by 0 bases, with 10 bases between.

This clone has just one count. Other DNA sequences within the sample encode an identical CDR3. The rearrangement links TRBV18 to TRBJ1-2, with 9 bases aligning to TRBD1. Per the germline V gene, CDR1 is KGHSH and CDR2 is LQKENI. The CDR3 runs to 15 residues. V was clipped by 4 bases and J by 2 bases; unmatched bases: 5. The CDR3 DNA sequence: TGTGCCAGCTCACGAGGGACAGGGACAAACTATGGCTACACCTTC. It translates to CASSRGTGTNYGYTF.

This clone appeared a single time. The chain joins TRBV7-9 to TRBJ2-1; 8 bases are shared with TRBD2. CDR3 length: 16 residues. J was trimmed by 2 bases and V by 1 base; bases with no gene match: 4. From germline, CDR1 is SEHNR and CDR2 FQNEAQ (reference sequence). CDR3 coding DNA: TGTGCCAGCAGCTTAGAGCGAGCGGGAGCCTACAATGAGCAGTTCTTC. Translation gives CASSLERAGAYNEQFF.